A few counts support the clone carrying this T cell receptor beta chain. Its antigen is not known. Deep-level running was used for the assay. Some clones are missing from TCRdb's copy, which holds only in-frame ones; the method was immunoSEQ multiplex PCR. This table has fewer than 1.4 million clones, around three quarters appearing once. The data derive from a study of shared clonotypes between healthy human individuals. Study-level points and caveats: Across subsets, estimated richness was generally greater for naive than for memory populations.

This clonotype was obtained from a man younger than 35 in good health. Some clones in this sample may be carry-over from other donors' samples. Input material: memory CD4+ T cells from PBMCs. Subset described: CD45RA-negative fraction.

This chain's CDR3 is CASRGGTHYYNEQFF. The CDR3 nucleotides read TGTGCCAGCAGAGGCGGGACCCACTACTACAATGAGCAGTTCTTC. This chain links TRBV28 with TRBJ2-1; a possible D gene is TRBD2 (6 bases). Trimming cost V 6 bases and J 3 bases, with 15 bases left between them. The CDR3 runs 15 residues. Germline CDR1 is MDHEN and CDR2 is SYDVKM.